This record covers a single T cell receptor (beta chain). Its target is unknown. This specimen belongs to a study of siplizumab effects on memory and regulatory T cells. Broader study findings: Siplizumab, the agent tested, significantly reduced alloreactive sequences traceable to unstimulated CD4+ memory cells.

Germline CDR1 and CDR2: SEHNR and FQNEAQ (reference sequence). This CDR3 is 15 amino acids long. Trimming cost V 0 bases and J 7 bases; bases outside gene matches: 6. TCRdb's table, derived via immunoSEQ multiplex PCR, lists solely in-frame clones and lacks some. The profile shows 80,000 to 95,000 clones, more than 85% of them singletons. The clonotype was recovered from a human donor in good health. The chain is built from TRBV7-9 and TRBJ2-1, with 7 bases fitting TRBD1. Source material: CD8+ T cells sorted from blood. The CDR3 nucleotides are TGTGCCAGCAGCTTAGCTATCGGCAGGGGGAATGAGCAGTTCTTC. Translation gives CASSLAIGRGNEQFF.